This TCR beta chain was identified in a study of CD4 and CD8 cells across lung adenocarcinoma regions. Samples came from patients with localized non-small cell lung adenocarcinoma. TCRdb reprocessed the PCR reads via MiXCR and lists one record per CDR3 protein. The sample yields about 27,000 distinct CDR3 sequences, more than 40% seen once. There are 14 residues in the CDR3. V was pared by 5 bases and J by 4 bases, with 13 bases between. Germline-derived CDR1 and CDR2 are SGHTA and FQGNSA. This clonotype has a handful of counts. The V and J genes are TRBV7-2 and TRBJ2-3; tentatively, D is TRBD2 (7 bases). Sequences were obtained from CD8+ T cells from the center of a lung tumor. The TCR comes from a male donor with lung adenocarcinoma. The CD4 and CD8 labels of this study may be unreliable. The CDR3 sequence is CASSRGGAADTQYF. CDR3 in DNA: TGTGCCAGCAGCCGAGGGGGGGCGGCAGATACGCAGTATTTT.